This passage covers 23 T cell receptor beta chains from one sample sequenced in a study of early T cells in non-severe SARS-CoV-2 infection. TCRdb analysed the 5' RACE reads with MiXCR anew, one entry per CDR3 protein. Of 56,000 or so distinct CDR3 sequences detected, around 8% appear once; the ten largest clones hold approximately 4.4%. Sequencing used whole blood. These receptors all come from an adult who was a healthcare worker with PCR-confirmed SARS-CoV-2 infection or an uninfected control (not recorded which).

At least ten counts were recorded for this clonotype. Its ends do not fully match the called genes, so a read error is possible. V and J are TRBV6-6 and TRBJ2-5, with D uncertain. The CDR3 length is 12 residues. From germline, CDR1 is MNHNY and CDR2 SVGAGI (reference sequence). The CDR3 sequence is CASSGTEDTQYF. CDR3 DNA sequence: TGTGCCAGCAGCGGCACGGAAGATACCCAGTACTTC.

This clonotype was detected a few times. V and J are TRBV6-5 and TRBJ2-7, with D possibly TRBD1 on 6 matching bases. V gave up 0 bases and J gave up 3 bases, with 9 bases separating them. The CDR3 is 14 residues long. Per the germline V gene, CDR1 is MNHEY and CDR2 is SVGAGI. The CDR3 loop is CASSYSGTNYEQYF. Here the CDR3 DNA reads TGTGCCAGCAGTTACTCCGGGACAAACTACGAGCAGTACTTC.

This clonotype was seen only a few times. The CDR3 sequence is CSASSQPGANVLTF. The CDR3 bases are TGCAGTGCTAGTAGCCAACCTGGGGCCAACGTCCTGACTTTC. The rearrangement joins TRBV20-1 to TRBJ2-6; D gene unclear. The V end lost 3 bases, the J end lost 2 bases, and 8 bases lay between the germline ends. This CDR3 has 14 amino acids. Germline V gene sequence: CDR1 DFQATT, CDR2 SNEGSKA (reference sequence).

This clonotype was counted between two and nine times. DNA for the CDR3: TGTGCCAGCAGCCTCGACACGGCCGGGGAGCTGTTTTTT. This translates into CASSLDTAGELFF. This rearrangement joins TRBV2 to TRBJ2-2; D remains unclear. The CDR3 contains 13 residues. Trimming left V 6 bases short and J 6 bases short, with 11 bases between. Germline CDR1 is SNHLY and CDR2 is FYNNEI.

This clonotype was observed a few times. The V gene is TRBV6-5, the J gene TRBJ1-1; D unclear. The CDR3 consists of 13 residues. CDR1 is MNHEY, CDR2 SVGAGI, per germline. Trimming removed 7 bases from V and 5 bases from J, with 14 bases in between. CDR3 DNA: TGTGCCAGCATTCGGGTATTGGGGACTGAAGCTTTCTTT. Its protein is CASIRVLGTEAFF.

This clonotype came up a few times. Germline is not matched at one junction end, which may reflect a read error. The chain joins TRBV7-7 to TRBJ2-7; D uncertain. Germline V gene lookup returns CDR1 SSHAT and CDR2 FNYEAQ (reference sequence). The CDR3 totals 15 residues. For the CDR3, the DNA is TGTGCTAGCAGCTTAGGACCCCTGGGGTCCTACGAGCAGTACTTC. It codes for CASSLGPLGSYEQYF.

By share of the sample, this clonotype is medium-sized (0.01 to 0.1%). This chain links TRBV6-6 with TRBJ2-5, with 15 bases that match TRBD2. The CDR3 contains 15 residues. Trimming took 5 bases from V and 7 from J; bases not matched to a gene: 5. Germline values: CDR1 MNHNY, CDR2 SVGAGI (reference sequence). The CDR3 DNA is TGTGCCAGCAGTCCCCAGGGACTAGCGGGGGGGACCCAGTACTTC. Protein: CASSPQGLAGGTQYF.

CDR3 in DNA: TGTGCCAGCACTACCGAACGGGAGACCCAGTACTTC. This translates into CASTTERETQYF. The chain is built from TRBV2 and TRBJ2-5; D uncertain. Between the trimmed V and J ends, which lost 7 bases and 5 bases, there was a span of 11 bases. The germline V gene has CDR1 SNHLY and CDR2 FYNNEI. This CDR3 comprises 12 residues.

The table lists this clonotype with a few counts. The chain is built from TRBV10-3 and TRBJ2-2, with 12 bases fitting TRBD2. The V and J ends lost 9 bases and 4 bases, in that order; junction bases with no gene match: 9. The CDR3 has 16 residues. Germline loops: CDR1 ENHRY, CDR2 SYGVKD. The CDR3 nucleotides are TGTGCCATACGGGACAGGGGACTAGCGGGCACCGGGGAGCTGTTTTTT. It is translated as CAIRDRGLAGTGELFF.

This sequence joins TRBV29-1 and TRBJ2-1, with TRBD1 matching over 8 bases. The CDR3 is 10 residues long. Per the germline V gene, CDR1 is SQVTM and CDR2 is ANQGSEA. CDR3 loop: CSLDRGEQFF. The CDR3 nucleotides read TGCAGTCTCGACAGGGGTGAGCAGTTCTTC.

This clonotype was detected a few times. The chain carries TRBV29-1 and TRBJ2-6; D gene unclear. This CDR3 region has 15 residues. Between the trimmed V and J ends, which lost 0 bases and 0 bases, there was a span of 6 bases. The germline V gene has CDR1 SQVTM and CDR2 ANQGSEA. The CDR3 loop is CSVEDINSGANVLTF. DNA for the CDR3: TGCAGCGTTGAAGATATCAACTCTGGGGCCAACGTCCTGACTTTC.

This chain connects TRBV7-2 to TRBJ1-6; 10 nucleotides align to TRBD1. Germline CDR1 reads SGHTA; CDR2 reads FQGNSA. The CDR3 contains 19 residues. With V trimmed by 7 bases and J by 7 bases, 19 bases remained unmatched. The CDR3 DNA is TGTGCCAGCACCCTAGGGGCGGGGGACAGGGGAATATCGAATTCACCCCTCCACTTT. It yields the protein CASTLGAGDRGISNSPLHF.

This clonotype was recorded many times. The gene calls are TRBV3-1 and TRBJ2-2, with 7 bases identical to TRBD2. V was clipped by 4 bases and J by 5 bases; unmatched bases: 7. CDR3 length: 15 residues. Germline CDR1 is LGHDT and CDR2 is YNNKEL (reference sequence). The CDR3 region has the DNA TGTGCCAGCAGCCCTGAATCCGGGGGGACCGGGGAGCTGTTTTTT. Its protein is CASSPESGGTGELFF.

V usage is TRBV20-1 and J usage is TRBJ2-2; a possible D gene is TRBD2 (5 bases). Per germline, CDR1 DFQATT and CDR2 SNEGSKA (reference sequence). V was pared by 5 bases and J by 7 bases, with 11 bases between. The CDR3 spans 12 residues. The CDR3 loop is CSARSRVGELFF. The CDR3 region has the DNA TGCAGTGCTCGCTCGAGGGTCGGGGAGCTGTTTTTT.

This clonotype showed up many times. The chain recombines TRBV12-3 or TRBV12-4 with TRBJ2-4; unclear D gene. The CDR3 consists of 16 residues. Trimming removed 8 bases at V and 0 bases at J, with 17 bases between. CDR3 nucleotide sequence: TGTGCCAGCGGAAAAGAGGTCGGAATAGCCAAAAACATTCAGTACTTC. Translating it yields CASGKEVGIAKNIQYF.

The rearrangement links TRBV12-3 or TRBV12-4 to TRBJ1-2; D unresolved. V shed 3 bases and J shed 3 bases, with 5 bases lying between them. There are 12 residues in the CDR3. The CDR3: CASSFSDYGYTF. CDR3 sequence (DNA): TGTGCCAGCAGTTTCTCCGACTATGGCTACACCTTC.

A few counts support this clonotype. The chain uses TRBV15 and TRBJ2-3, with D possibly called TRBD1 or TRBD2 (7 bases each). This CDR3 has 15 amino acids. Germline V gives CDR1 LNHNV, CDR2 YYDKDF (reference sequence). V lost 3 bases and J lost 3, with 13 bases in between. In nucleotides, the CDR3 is TGTGCCACCAGCAGCCGACAGGGAGGGACAGATACGCAGTATTTT. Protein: CATSSRQGGTDTQYF.

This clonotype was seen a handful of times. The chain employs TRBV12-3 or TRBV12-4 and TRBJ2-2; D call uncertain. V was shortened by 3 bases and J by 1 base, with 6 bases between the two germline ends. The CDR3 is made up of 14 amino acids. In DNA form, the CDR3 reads TGTGCCAGCAGTTTCGTGGGGAACACCGGGGAGCTGTTTTTT. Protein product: CASSFVGNTGELFF.

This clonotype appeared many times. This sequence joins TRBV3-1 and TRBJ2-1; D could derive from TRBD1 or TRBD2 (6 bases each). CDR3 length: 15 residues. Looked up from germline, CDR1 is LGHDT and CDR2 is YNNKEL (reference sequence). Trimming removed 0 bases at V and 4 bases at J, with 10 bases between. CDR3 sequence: CASSQDGGPYNEQFF. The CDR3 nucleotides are TGTGCCAGCAGCCAAGACGGGGGCCCTTACAATGAGCAGTTCTTC.

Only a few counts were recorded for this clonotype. As DNA, the CDR3 is TGTGCCTGGAGTGGACTCTCGAACACCGGGGAGCTGTTTTTT. Translated: CAWSGLSNTGELFF. The rearrangement uses TRBV30 and TRBJ2-2; unclear D gene. The CDR3 is made up of 14 amino acids. Germline V CDR1 and CDR2: GTSNPN, SVGIG (reference sequence). V was clipped by 1 base and J by 0 bases, with 6 bases between them.

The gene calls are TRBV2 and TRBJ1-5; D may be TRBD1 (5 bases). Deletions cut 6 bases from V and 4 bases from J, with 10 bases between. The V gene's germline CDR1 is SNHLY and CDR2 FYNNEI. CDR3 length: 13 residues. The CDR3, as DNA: TGTGCCAGCAGAGGGGACGGGAATCAGCCCCAGCATTTT. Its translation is CASRGDGNQPQHF.

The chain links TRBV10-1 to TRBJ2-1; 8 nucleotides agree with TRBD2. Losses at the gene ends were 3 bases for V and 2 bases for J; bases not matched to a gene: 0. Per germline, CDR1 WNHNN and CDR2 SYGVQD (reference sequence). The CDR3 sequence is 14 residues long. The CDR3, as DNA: TGCGCCAGCAGTGACGGGGGGGCCTACAATGAGCAGTTCTTC. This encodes CASSDGGAYNEQFF.

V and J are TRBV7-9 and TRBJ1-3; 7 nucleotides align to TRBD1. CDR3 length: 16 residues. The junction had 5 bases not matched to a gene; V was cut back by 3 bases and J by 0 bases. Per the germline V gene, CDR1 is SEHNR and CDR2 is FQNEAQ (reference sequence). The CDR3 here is CASSFGGQTSGNTIYF. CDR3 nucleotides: TGTGCCAGCAGCTTCGGGGGACAGACCTCTGGAAACACCATATATTTT.